This T cell receptor beta chain was identified in a study of T cell changes during pregnancy in multiple sclerosis. The CDR3 runs to 14 residues. Germline-derived CDR1 and CDR2 are MNHNS and SASEGT. Trimming cost V 6 bases and J 0 bases, with 8 bases left between them. The repertoire was sequenced with immunoSEQ multiplex PCR; TCRdb's copy has only in-frame clones and lacks some. The data show fewer than 35,000 clones, with around 90% seen just once and over 0.5% held by the top ten. This clonotype was sampled from a female donor in good health, enrolled as a control in a pregnancy study. The chain employs TRBV6-1 and TRBJ2-2; D is uncertain. The sample in question was CD4+ T cells from peripheral blood mononuclear cells, obtained in the third trimester of pregnancy. CDR3 bases: TGTGCCAGCAGAGAAAGCGCGAACACCGGGGAGCTGTTTTTT. This encodes CASRESANTGELFF.